Below are 24 T cell receptor beta chains sequenced from a single sample in a study of cytomegalovirus exposure and HLA in healthy donors. 60 Vbeta and 13 Jbeta primers were used in PCR. Profiled with immunoSEQ multiplex PCR; TCRdb holds only in-frame clones, not every one. The sample lists under 150,000 clones; 60% to 80% were seen once. Sequenced sample: PBMCs. The receptor set was obtained from a woman aged 60 to 75 in good health and CMV-seronegative.

This chain uses TRBV29-1 with TRBJ1-2; 9 bases agree with TRBD1. V was pared by 6 bases and J by 3 bases, with 5 bases of the junction left unmatched. This CDR3 is 13 amino acids long. CDR1 SQVTM and CDR2 ANQGSEA come from the germline V gene. The CDR3 nucleotides read TGCAGCGTAGGCAGGACAGGGGACTATGGCTACACCTTC. It translates to CSVGRTGDYGYTF.

This sequence joins TRBV28 and TRBJ2-7; D perhaps matches TRBD2 (5 bases). Trimming stripped 8 bases from V and 3 bases from J, with 17 bases between. The CDR3 covers 14 residues. CDR1 MDHEN and CDR2 SYDVKM come from the germline V gene. The CDR3: CASRRAPRDYEQYF. In DNA form, the CDR3 reads TGTGCCAGCCGGCGGGCCCCGAGGGACTACGAGCAGTACTTC.

This clone was seen a single time. The CDR3 DNA reads TGTGCCTGGAGGCGGGACAGGGCGGGATCCCCCAACACTGAAGCTTTCTTT. It specifies CAWRRDRAGSPNTEAFF. V gene TRBV30 combines with J gene TRBJ1-1, with TRBD1 matching over 9 bases. V was clipped by 3 bases and J by 2 bases; unmatched bases: 13. There are 17 residues in the CDR3. Germline lookup yields CDR1 GTSNPN and CDR2 SVGIG (reference sequence).

This clone was detected only once. The chain carries TRBV5-1 and TRBJ1-2; 8 bases align to TRBD1. V lost 5 bases, J lost 0 bases, and 3 bases stayed unmatched. The germline V gene has CDR1 SGHRS and CDR2 YFSETQ. This CDR3 has 14 residues. CDR3 nucleotide sequence: TGCGCCAGCAGTGGACAGGGAACTAACTATGGCTACACCTTC. It encodes CASSGQGTNYGYTF.

CDR3 in DNA: TGTGCCAGCGGAAACAGGGGACGGAACACTGAAGCTTTCTTT. Translation: CASGNRGRNTEAFF. This sequence joins TRBV7-8 and TRBJ1-1, with 7 bases fitting TRBD1. Germline lookup yields CDR1 SGHVS and CDR2 FQNEAQ. This CDR3 has 14 residues. V gave up 8 bases and J gave up 1 base; unmatched junction bases: 7.

The chain has TRBV2 and TRBJ2-5; 10 nucleotides line up with TRBD2. The assigned J gene may be wrong: the sequence end matches TRBJ2-7 better. CDR1 is SNHLY, CDR2 FYNNEI, per germline. The CDR3 has 15 amino acids. The CDR3, as DNA: TGTGCCAGCAGGTCTCTAGCGGGAGTAAGGTACGAGCAGTACTTC. Translated, it gives CASRSLAGVRYEQYF.

The V gene is TRBV6-6, the J gene TRBJ2-3; 8 positions match TRBD2. The CDR3 has 16 amino acids. Trimming cost V 2 bases and J 0 bases; bases outside gene matches: 4. Germline V gene sequence: CDR1 MNHNY, CDR2 SVGAGI (reference sequence). The CDR3 DNA sequence: TGTGCCAGCAGTTACCCCGGGGGGGGAAGCACAGATACGCAGTATTTT. Its protein is CASSYPGGGSTDTQYF.

The chain is built from TRBV2 and TRBJ2-5; 9 bases fit TRBD2. There are 16 residues in the CDR3. CDR1 and CDR2 (germline): SNHLY, FYNNEI. J lost 4 bases, V lost 4 bases, and 10 bases had no gene match. CDR3 sequence reads: CASSGRAGGGGETQYF. The CDR3, as DNA: TGTGCCAGCAGTGGTCGAGCGGGGGGCGGTGGAGAGACCCAGTACTTC.

The chain links TRBV25-1 to TRBJ1-6; D remains ambiguous. V lost 3 bases to trimming and J lost 0 bases, with 9 bases between them. Per germline, CDR1 MGHDK and CDR2 SYGVNS. This CDR3 is 16 amino acids long. CDR3 nucleotides: TGTGCCAGCAGTGATTTGGGAGACTCCTATAATTCACCCCTCCACTTT. As protein: CASSDLGDSYNSPLHF.

Only one count was recorded for this clone. The V call is TRBV11-2, the J call TRBJ1-4; D unclear. With 5 bases removed from V and 5 bases from J, the gap between germline ends came to 15 bases. Germline V CDR1 and CDR2: SGHAT, FQNNGV. The CDR3 runs 15 residues. CDR3 DNA: TGTGCCAGCAGCCGATTCCGACAAAGGAATGAAAAACTGTTTTTT. As protein: CASSRFRQRNEKLFF.

The genes are TRBV7-8 and TRBJ1-1; unclear D gene. The CDR3 length is 14 residues. V gave up 1 base and J gave up 5 bases, with 11 bases separating them. Germline assignment: CDR1 SGHVS and CDR2 FQNEAQ. CDR3 amino acids: CASSLVRGWTEAFF. The CDR3 nucleotides read TGTGCCAGCAGCTTAGTGCGGGGTTGGACTGAAGCTTTCTTT.

This rearrangement joins TRBV7-3 to TRBJ2-6; D call uncertain. V was shortened by 4 bases and J by 4 bases, with 11 bases between the two germline ends. The CDR3 consists of 15 residues. Germline CDR1 reads SGHTA; CDR2 reads FQGTGA. The CDR3 loop is CASSSSGSGANVLTF. CDR3 DNA sequence: TGTGCCAGCAGCTCTAGTGGGTCCGGGGCCAACGTCCTGACTTTC.

The count of this clone is one. This chain joins TRBV10-3 and TRBJ2-5, with 7 bases aligning to TRBD2. Trimming at V came to 6 bases and at J to 6 bases, leaving 10 bases not matched to a gene. The CDR3 consists of 14 residues. Germline V gives CDR1 ENHRY, CDR2 SYGVKD. In DNA form, the CDR3 reads TGTGCCATCAGGGCCAGGGAGGGGTTGCAGACCCAGTACTTC. Its protein product is CAIRAREGLQTQYF.

The chain has TRBV18 and TRBJ1-6; TRBD1 matches at 8 bases. CDR3 size: 14 residues. After removal of 6 bases from V and 10 bases from J, the junction contained 8 bases not matched to a gene. Germline CDR1 reads KGHSH; CDR2 reads LQKENI. CDR3 sequence (DNA): TGTGCCAGCTCGCAGGACAGGGTTAGGTCACCCCTCCACTTT. Its translation is CASSQDRVRSPLHF.

This sequence joins TRBV6-1 and TRBJ1-2; the D is unclear. Germline V gene lookup returns CDR1 MNHNS and CDR2 SASEGT. Trimming removed 1 base from V and 7 bases from J, with 13 bases in between. The CDR3 spans 14 residues. The CDR3 DNA sequence: TGTGCCAGCAGTGAAGGGGTCTGGGCAGGTGGCTACACCTTC. Translating gives CASSEGVWAGGYTF.

The chain joins TRBV10-1 to TRBJ2-7, with 7 bases matching TRBD2. The V segment lost 3 bases and the J segment 3 bases; nucleotides outside the gene matches: 20. The CDR3 spans 19 residues. From germline, CDR1 is WNHNN and CDR2 SYGVQD (reference sequence). The CDR3 nucleotides read TGCGCCAGCAGTGATTTCGGGTTGGCGGGAGTGAGTCCGTTCTACGAGCAGTACTTC. Protein sequence: CASSDFGLAGVSPFYEQYF.

The chain carries TRBV19 and TRBJ2-2; D is perhaps TRBD1 (5 bases). Germline assignment: CDR1 LNHDA and CDR2 SQIVND (reference sequence). Trimming cost V 2 bases and J 6 bases, with 13 bases left between them. This CDR3 contains 15 residues. The CDR3 DNA sequence: TGTGCCAGTAGTATAATGACGGAAGGGGCCGGGGAGCTGTTTTTT. Translation: CASSIMTEGAGELFF.

This chain joins TRBV11-2 and TRBJ2-5; weak D call: TRBD1 (6 bases). V dropped 4 bases and J dropped 2 bases, with 8 bases sitting between them. CDR1 SGHAT and CDR2 FQNNGV come from the germline V gene. CDR3 size: 13 residues. In DNA form, the CDR3 reads TGTGCCAGCAGCTCAGGGGTTCAAGAGACCCAGTACTTC. This gives the protein CASSSGVQETQYF. Full variable domain (outside the CDR3, taken from reference TRBV11-2 and TRBJ2-5): EAGVAQSPRYKIIEKRQSVAFWCNPISGHATLYWYQQILGQGPKLLIQFQNNGVVDDSQLPKDRFSAERLKGVDSTLKIQPAKLEDSAVYLCASSSGVQETQYFGPGTRLLVL.

The rearrangement links TRBV5-1 to TRBJ1-1; D unclear. From germline, CDR1 is SGHRS and CDR2 YFSETQ. Trimming shortened V by 5 bases and J by 5 bases, and 13 bases separated the two germline ends. CDR3 length: 13 residues. The CDR3 here is CASSTPSRTEAFF. The CDR3 DNA follows: TGCGCCAGCAGTACCCCGTCGAGGACTGAAGCTTTCTTT.

This clone turned up a few times. This chain joins TRBV7-9 and TRBJ2-3; possibly TRBD1 for D (6 bases). CDR1 and CDR2 (germline): SEHNR, FQNEAQ (reference sequence). CDR3 length: 12 residues. V lost 10 bases and J 2 bases, leaving 10 bases between the germline ends. The CDR3 protein is CANQGSTDTQYF. The CDR3, as DNA: TGTGCCAACCAGGGGTCCACAGATACGCAGTATTTT.

The chain employs TRBV28 and TRBJ1-3, with D hard to call. The CDR3 spans 15 residues. Germline values: CDR1 MDHEN, CDR2 SYDVKM. The V end lost 2 bases, the J end lost 0 bases, and 8 bases lay between the germline ends. CDR3 sequence reads: CASSLVGNSGNTIYF. CDR3 DNA sequence: TGTGCCAGCAGTTTAGTCGGGAACTCTGGAAACACCATATATTTT.

Concerning this clone: Relative to the germline gene, one junction end is altered; a read error may explain this. V usage is TRBV7-7 and J usage is TRBJ2-1; D might be TRBD1 (5 bases). Germline CDR1 and CDR2: SSHAT and FNYEAQ (reference sequence). The CDR3 is made up of 15 amino acids. As DNA, the CDR3 is TGTGCTAGCAGCTTAGTTAGGGGCGCAGACAATGAGCAGTTCTTC. This encodes CASSLVRGADNEQFF.

This clone was recorded only once. The rearrangement joins TRBV5-8 to TRBJ1-5; 12 bases match TRBD1. This CDR3 spans 16 amino acids. Germline CDR1 SGHTS, CDR2 YDEGEE. J lost 7 bases, V lost 3 bases, and 8 bases had no gene match. The CDR3 loop reads CASSYRDRGQGQPQHF. As DNA, the CDR3 is TGTGCCAGCAGCTACCGGGACAGGGGGCAGGGGCAGCCCCAGCATTTT.

V is TRBV5-5 and J is TRBJ1-5; 9 bases are a match to TRBD1. The germline V gene encodes CDR1 SGHKS and CDR2 YYEKEE (reference sequence). The CDR3 is 15 amino acids. V trimming: 0 bases; J trimming: 6 bases; junction bases outside the gene matches: 4. The CDR3 coding sequence is TGTGCCAGCAGCTTGGACAGGGGGCTTTTTCAGCCCCAGCATTTT. Protein: CASSLDRGLFQPQHF.